These T cell receptor beta chains were read from a single sample in a study of blood T cell repertoires in COVID-19. Clones were read by immunoSEQ multiplex PCR, and TCRdb kept only the in-frame ones, dropping some. The profile shows tens of thousands of clones, roughly 89% of them singletons. Sequencing was done on a sample of peripheral blood. These receptors came from a human donor in a cohort sampled during active COVID-19. Each CDR3 is given with its conserved first and last residue. The order of the fields is V gene, D gene, J gene, clone size, CDR3 protein, CDR3 DNA. A D gene is named only where the DNA matches it firmly. Clone size is given for some rows only: seen once, a few or many times, or a class if the clone is expanded.

TRBV10-3	TRBD1	TRBJ1-1	.	CANRQGPSTEAFF	TGTGCCAACAGACAGGGTCCAAGTACTGAAGCTTTCTTT
TRBV5-1	.	TRBJ1-1	.	CASSLTGLATEAFF	TGCGCCAGCAGCTTGACAGGGTTGGCCACTGAAGCTTTCTTT
TRBV7-2	.	TRBJ2-3	.	CASSLAYRPTDTQYF	TGTGCCAGCAGCTTAGCTTACAGACCCACAGATACGCAGTATTTT
TRBV7-8	TRBD1	TRBJ2-7	.	CASSSEPRTGWEQYF	TGTGCCAGCAGCTCGGAACCTCGGACAGGGTGGGAGCAGTACTTC
TRBV7-8	.	TRBJ1-2	.	CASSLSRESGYTF	TGTGCCAGCAGCTTATCGCGGGAAAGCGGCTACACCTTC
TRBV9	.	TRBJ2-3	.	CASSLNGEDTQYF	TGTGCCAGCAGCCTGAACGGGGAAGATACGCAGTATTTT
TRBV6-5	.	TRBJ1-5	.	CASSLQGRQPQHF	TGTGCCAGCAGCCTACAGGGTCGGCAGCCCCAGCATTTT
TRBV7-8	.	TRBJ2-7	.	CASSLVGSSSYEQYF	TGTGCCAGCAGCTTAGTGGGGAGCAGCTCCTACGAGCAGTACTTC
TRBV10-1	.	TRBJ2-7	.	CASSESTSSYEQYF	TGCGCCAGCAGTGAGTCCACTAGTTCCTACGAGCAGTACTTC
TRBV3-1/TRBV3-2	.	TRBJ1-2	.	CASSQDDRWSYGYTF	TGTGCCAGCAGCCAAGATGACAGGTGGAGTTATGGCTACACCTTC
TRBV5-1	.	TRBJ1-5	.	CASSPGGSNQPQHF	TGCGCCAGCAGCCCCGGGGGGTCCAATCAGCCCCAGCATTTT
TRBV6-2/TRBV6-3	.	TRBJ2-3	.	CASSRDWYTQYF	TGTGCCAGCAGTCGAGACTGGTATACGCAGTATTTT
TRBV11-2	.	TRBJ1-2	.	CASSLTAGESLYGYTF	TGTGCCAGCAGCTTGACGGCAGGGGAGTCCCTCTATGGCTACACCTTC
TRBV19	.	TRBJ1-5	.	CASSTRPQHF	TGTGCCAGTAGCACGAGGCCCCAGCATTTT
TRBV19	.	TRBJ2-3	.	CASSSRRSPSTDTQYF	TGTGCCAGTAGTTCCCGGCGGTCCCCTAGCACAGATACGCAGTATTTT
TRBV30	TRBD1	TRBJ2-3	once	CAWSEGQGRADTQYF	TGTGCCTGGAGTGAGGGACAGGGCAGGGCAGATACGCAGTATTTT
TRBV18	.	TRBJ1-1	.	CASSPPDSRRNTEAFF	TGTGCCAGCTCACCTCCGGACAGCCGAAGGAACACTGAAGCTTTCTTT
TRBV4-3	.	TRBJ2-3	.	CASSQYLSTDTQYF	TGCGCCAGCAGCCAATACTTAAGCACAGATACGCAGTATTTT
TRBV7-8	.	TRBJ2-7	.	CASSSRPSYEQYF	TGTGCCAGCAGCTCCAGGCCCAGCTACGAGCAGTACTTC
TRBV18	TRBD1	TRBJ1-4	.	CASSPDRVGSEKLFF	TGTGCCAGCTCACCGGACAGGGTGGGGTCTGAAAAACTGTTTTTT
TRBV27	TRBD1	TRBJ2-7	.	CASSSRTGALSYEQYF	TGTGCCAGCAGCTCCAGGACAGGGGCACTCTCCTACGAGCAGTACTTC
TRBV5-1	TRBD2	TRBJ2-7	.	CASSLIAGSYEQYF	TGCGCCAGCAGCTTAATAGCGGGGTCCTACGAGCAGTACTTC
TRBV5-5	TRBD1	TRBJ1-5	.	CASSRRTGDQPQHF	TGTGCCAGCAGCAGACGGACAGGCGATCAGCCCCAGCATTTT
TRBV18	TRBD1	TRBJ2-3	.	CASSLQGTDTQYF	TGTGCCAGCTCACTACAGGGGACAGATACGCAGTATTTT
TRBV5-6	.	TRBJ1-5	.	CASSSRQVNQPQHF	TGTGCCAGCAGCTCTAGACAGGTCAATCAGCCCCAGCATTTT
TRBV28	.	TRBJ1-2	.	CASSLRFQGLYGYTF	TGTGCCAGCAGTTTAAGGTTTCAGGGACTCTATGGCTACACCTTC
TRBV3-1/TRBV3-2	TRBD1	TRBJ2-7	once	CASSQGDRAPYEQYF	TGTGCCAGCAGCCAGGGGGACAGGGCTCCTTACGAGCAGTACTTC
TRBV4-1	.	TRBJ1-4	.	CASRDRLPQGANEKLFF	TGCGCCAGCAGAGATAGGCTCCCACAGGGAGCAAATGAAAAACTGTTTTTT